These 13 T cell receptor beta chains were sequenced from one sample in a study of shared clonotypes between healthy human individuals (TCRdb year 2020). The library came from the immunoSEQ multiplex PCR assay. This is the immuneACCESS table as TCRdb keeps it, with only in-frame sequences that have V and J called. A part of the clones is gone; compared with another copy, unresolved V genes explain less than half, and the rest is unexplained. For this sample the table gives about 1.5 million clones, of which about 98% were detected only once. The ten biggest clones cover about 0.42% of the sample. The material sequenced was naive CD4+ T cells sorted from blood. Explained via the paper, the cell subset or site label denotes: CD45RA+ positively selected. These receptors were taken from a man aged 30-40 years in good health.

J is TRBJ2-7 and V is TRBV28; TRBD2 agrees at 10 bases. This CDR3 has 14 amino acids. Germline loops: CDR1 MDHEN, CDR2 SYDVKM. V lost 3 bases to trimming and J lost 5 bases; unmatched junction nucleotides: 4. CDR3 in amino acids: CASSLRLAGDEQYF. The CDR3 nucleotides read TGTGCCAGCAGTTTGCGGCTAGCGGGGGACGAGCAGTACTTC.

This clone was seen just once. The chain carries TRBV5-1 and TRBJ1-2, with no clear D. This CDR3 contains 13 residues. Germline assignment: CDR1 SGHRS and CDR2 YFSETQ. Between the trimmed V and J ends, which lost 4 bases and 2 bases, there was a span of 9 bases. In DNA form, the CDR3 reads TGCGCCAGCAGCCCGCTAGGGAACTATGGCTACACCTTC. Its protein is CASSPLGNYGYTF.

The gene calls are TRBV7-9 and TRBJ2-3; 9 nucleotides line up with TRBD2. CDR3 length equals 14 residues. The V and J ends lost 7 bases and 3 bases, in that order; junction bases with no gene match: 5. The germline V gene has CDR1 SEHNR and CDR2 FQNEAQ (reference sequence). CDR3 bases: TGTGCCAGCATCCCGGGACTAGCAACAGATACGCAGTATTTT. Amino acids: CASIPGLATDTQYF.

The genes are TRBV25-1 and TRBJ2-3; 10 bases map to TRBD1. Germline-derived CDR1 and CDR2 are MGHDK and SYGVNS. Trimming at V came to 6 bases and at J to 4 bases, leaving 4 bases not matched to a gene. The CDR3 is 14 amino acids. The CDR3 bases are TGTGCCAGCAGGTCCGGGACAGGGGCAGATACGCAGTATTTT. Encoded protein: CASRSGTGADTQYF. The whole variable domain, remainder taken from reference TRBV25-1 and TRBJ2-3, is EADIYQTPRYLVIGTGKKITLECSQTMGHDKMYWYQQDPGMELHLIHYSYGVNSTEKGDLSSESTVSRIRTEHFPLTLESARPSHTSQYLCASRSGTGADTQYFGPGTRLTVL.

This rearrangement joins TRBV11-3 to TRBJ2-2, with D unclear. The CDR3 covers 14 residues. In germline, CDR1 is SGHNT, CDR2 YENEEA. The V gene lost 1 base and the J gene lost 6 bases, with 9 bases spanning the gap. The CDR3 here is CASSLGRGSGELFF. CDR3 sequence (DNA): TGTGCCAGCAGCTTAGGTCGAGGATCCGGGGAGCTGTTTTTT. The full variable domain, rest sourced from reference TRBV11-3 and TRBJ2-2, is EAGVVQSPRYKIIEKKQPVAFWCNPISGHNTLYWYLQNLGQGPELLIRYENEEAVDDSQLPKDRFSAERLKGVDSTLKIQPAELGDSAVYLCASSLGRGSGELFFGEGSRLTVL.

The chain couples TRBV15 to TRBJ2-7; D gene unclear. The germline V gene encodes CDR1 LNHNV and CDR2 YYDKDF (reference sequence). CDR3 length: 11 amino acids. Trimming cost V 6 bases and J 9 bases, with 12 bases left between them. In DNA form, the CDR3 reads TGTGCCACCAGTCCGGGCCTCGTGCAGTACTTC. This gives the protein CATSPGLVQYF.

The CDR3 coding sequence is TGTGCCAGTAGTATATCCCACGGGGAGGACTCCTACGAGCAGTACTTC. The encoded protein is CASSISHGEDSYEQYF. The rearrangement joins TRBV19 to TRBJ2-7; possibly TRBD2 for D (6 bases). CDR1 and CDR2 from the germline V gene are LNHDA and SQIVND (reference sequence). The CDR3 totals 16 residues. Between the trimmed V and J ends, which lost 2 bases and 0 bases, there was a span of 14 bases.

This clone was found once. Other DNA variants within this sample encode the same CDR3. The DNA of the CDR3 is TGTGCCAGCTCACCCCAGGGGGCTAACACTGAAGCTTTCTTT. Translation gives CASSPQGANTEAFF. V usage is TRBV18 and J usage is TRBJ1-1; 8 bases line up with TRBD1. Germline V lookup: CDR1 KGHSH, CDR2 LQKENI. The trim removed 3 bases at V and 2 bases at J, leaving 2 bases unmatched. This CDR3 contains 14 residues.

The chain has TRBV19 and TRBJ1-5; D might be TRBD1 (5 bases). The CDR3 runs to 14 residues. V was clipped by 3 bases and J by 4 bases, with 10 bases between them. Looked up from germline, CDR1 is LNHDA and CDR2 is SQIVND (reference sequence). CDR3 sequence: CASSIDSENQPQHF. The CDR3, as DNA: TGTGCCAGTAGTATCGACAGTGAGAATCAGCCCCAGCATTTT.

The chain has TRBV28 and TRBJ2-5; tentative D call: TRBD1 (5 bases). V lost 7 bases, J lost 2 bases, and 14 bases lay in between. The CDR3 covers 14 residues. The germline gives CDR1 MDHEN, CDR2 SYDVKM. The CDR3 DNA reads TGTGCCAGCACCGAGCCGCAGGGTCAAGAGACCCAGTACTTC. As protein: CASTEPQGQETQYF.

Comment on this clone: Other DNA variants within this sample encode the same CDR3. This chain links TRBV28 with TRBJ2-7; the D is unclear. Trimming left V 2 bases short and J 3 bases short, with 8 bases between. Germline values: CDR1 MDHEN, CDR2 SYDVKM. There are 13 residues in the CDR3. CDR3 sequence (DNA): TGTGCCAGCAGTTTACAAGGCAGCTACGAGCAGTACTTC. As protein: CASSLQGSYEQYF.

As for this clone: The same CDR3 arises from other DNA sequences in this sample as well. This chain uses TRBV18 with TRBJ1-4; D possibly corresponds to TRBD1 (6 bases). Between the trimmed V and J ends, which lost 3 bases and 3 bases, there was a span of 8 bases. CDR1 is KGHSH, CDR2 LQKENI, per germline. This CDR3 has 14 residues. Here the CDR3 DNA reads TGTGCCAGCTCACCGGGGGCGGCTAATGAAAAACTGTTTTTT. This encodes CASSPGAANEKLFF. The variable domain in full, with the rest retrieved from reference TRBV18 and TRBJ1-4, is NAGVMQNPRHLVRRRGQEARLRCSPMKGHSHVYWYRQLPEEGLKFMVYLQKENIIDESGMPKERFSAEFPKEGPSILRIQQVVRGDSAAYFCASSPGAANEKLFFGSGTQLSVL.

V usage is TRBV4-1 and J usage is TRBJ2-7; tentatively, D is TRBD2 (6 bases). Germline V gene lookup returns CDR1 MGHRA and CDR2 YSYEKL. Trimming removed 7 bases at V and 6 bases at J, with 16 bases between. This CDR3 spans 13 amino acids. The CDR3: CASTRLVGGEQYF. In nucleotides, the CDR3 is TGCGCCAGCACCCGGTTAGTCGGGGGCGAGCAGTACTTC.